This passage covers 2 T cell receptor beta chains from one sample sequenced in a study of T cell clonality in common variable immunodeficiency. Profiling relied on immunoSEQ multiplex PCR, and the TCRdb table lists in-frame clones only, not all of them. This sample includes around 50,000 clones with no singletons; its ten biggest clones take up approximately 6.2%. The sequencing input was peripheral blood mononuclear cells. The source of these receptors is a person between 18 and 69 years old in good health.

This clone has at least ten counts. The observed sequence ends 3 residues before the CDR3 terminus, with the missing tail filled in from the germline J gene. This rearrangement joins TRBV20-1 to TRBJ2-5; 9 bases align to TRBD2. The CDR3 sequence is 15 residues long. V lost 4 bases to trimming and J lost 5 bases; unmatched junction nucleotides: 11. CDR1 is DFQATT and CDR2 is SNEGSKA in the germline V gene (reference sequence). The CDR3 spells CSATPLGLAGETQYF. Partial CDR3 DNA: TGCAGTGCTACCCCCCTGGGACTAGCTGGTGAGACC.

This clone showed up just a few times. CDR3 residues: CASSLGQGYGQYF. CDR3 DNA, as far as it was read: TGTGCCAGCAGCTTAGGACAGGGGTATGGT. V usage is TRBV7-2 and J usage is TRBJ2-4; 8 positions match TRBD1. The read halts 3 residues ahead of the CDR3 end, with the missing end drawn from the germline J gene. The CDR3 is 13 amino acids. From germline, CDR1 is SGHTA and CDR2 FQGNSA.